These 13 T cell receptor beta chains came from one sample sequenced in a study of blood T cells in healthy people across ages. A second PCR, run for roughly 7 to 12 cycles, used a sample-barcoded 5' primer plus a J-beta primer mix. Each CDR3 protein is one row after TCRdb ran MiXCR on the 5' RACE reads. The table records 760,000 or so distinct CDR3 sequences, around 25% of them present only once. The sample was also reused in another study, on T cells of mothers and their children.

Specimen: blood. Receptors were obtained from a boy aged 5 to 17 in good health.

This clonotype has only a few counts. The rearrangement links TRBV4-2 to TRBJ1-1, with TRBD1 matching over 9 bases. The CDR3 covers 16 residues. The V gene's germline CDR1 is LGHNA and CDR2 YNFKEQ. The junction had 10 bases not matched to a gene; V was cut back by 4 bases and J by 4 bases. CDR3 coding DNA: TGTGCCAGCAGCCCACGGGACAGGGCGCCCGGCACTGAAGCTTTCTTT. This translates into CASSPRDRAPGTEAFF.

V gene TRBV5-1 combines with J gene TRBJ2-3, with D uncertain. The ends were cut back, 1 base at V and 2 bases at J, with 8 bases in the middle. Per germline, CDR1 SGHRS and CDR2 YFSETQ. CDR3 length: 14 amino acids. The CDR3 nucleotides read TGCGCCAGCAGCTTGTGGGCCCCCACAGATACGCAGTATTTT. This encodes CASSLWAPTDTQYF. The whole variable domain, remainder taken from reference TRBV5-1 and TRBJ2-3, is KAGVTQTPRYLIKTRGQQVTLSCSPISGHRSVSWYQQTPGQGLQFLFEYFSETQRNKGNFPGRFSGRQFSNSRSEMNVSTLELGDSALYLCASSLWAPTDTQYFGPGTRLTVL.

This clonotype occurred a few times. The CDR3 protein is CAITTRNTGELFF. For the CDR3, the DNA is TGTGCCATCACGACGCGGAACACCGGGGAGCTGTTTTTT. V is TRBV12-3 or TRBV12-4 and J is TRBJ2-2, with no clear D. CDR3 size: 13 residues. Trimming shortened V by 10 bases and J by 1 base, and 10 bases separated the two germline ends.

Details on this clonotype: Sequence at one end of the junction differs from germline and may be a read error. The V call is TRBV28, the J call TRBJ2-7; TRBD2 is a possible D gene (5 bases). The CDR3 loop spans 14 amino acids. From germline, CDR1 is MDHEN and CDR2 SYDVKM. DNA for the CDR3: TGTGCCGGCAGTTCGGCGGGCCTAACCTACGAGCAGTACTTC. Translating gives CAGSSAGLTYEQYF.

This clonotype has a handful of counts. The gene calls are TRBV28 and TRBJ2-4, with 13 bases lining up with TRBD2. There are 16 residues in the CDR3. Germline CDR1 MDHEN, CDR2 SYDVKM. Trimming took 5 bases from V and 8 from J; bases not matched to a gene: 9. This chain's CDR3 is CASSPTSGRASYIQYF. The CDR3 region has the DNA TGTGCCAGCAGTCCTACTAGCGGGAGGGCCAGTTACATTCAGTACTTC.

The CDR3 reads CSVEVARSDTQYF. CDR3 sequence (DNA): TGCAGCGTTGAGGTCGCGAGATCCGATACGCAGTATTTT. The chain recombines TRBV29-1 with TRBJ2-3; no definite D call. V was shortened by 3 bases and J by 6 bases, with 13 bases between the two germline ends. There are 13 residues in the CDR3. Germline V gives CDR1 SQVTM, CDR2 ANQGSEA.

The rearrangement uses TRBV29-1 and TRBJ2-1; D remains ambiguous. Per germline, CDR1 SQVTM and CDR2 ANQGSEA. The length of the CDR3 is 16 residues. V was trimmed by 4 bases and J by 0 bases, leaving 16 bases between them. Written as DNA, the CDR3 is TGCAGCGTTGGATTTCGTACAGCCGGCTCCTACAATGAGCAGTTCTTC. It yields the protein CSVGFRTAGSYNEQFF.

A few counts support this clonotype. CDR3 region: CASSYGTPFGGQYF. For the CDR3, the DNA is TGCGCCAGCAGTTACGGGACACCGTTCGGGGGCCAGTACTTC. J is TRBJ2-5 and V is TRBV5-1; D tentatively fits TRBD1 or TRBD2 (6 bases each). V lost 5 bases to trimming and J lost 10 bases, with 21 bases between them. CDR3 length: 14 amino acids. Germline V gives CDR1 SGHRS, CDR2 YFSETQ. The variable domain in full, with the rest retrieved from reference TRBV5-1 and TRBJ2-5, is KAGVTQTPRYLIKTRGQQVTLSCSPISGHRSVSWYQQTPGQGLQFLFEYFSETQRNKGNFPGRFSGRQFSNSRSEMNVSTLELGDSALYLCASSYGTPFGGQYFGPGTRLLVL.

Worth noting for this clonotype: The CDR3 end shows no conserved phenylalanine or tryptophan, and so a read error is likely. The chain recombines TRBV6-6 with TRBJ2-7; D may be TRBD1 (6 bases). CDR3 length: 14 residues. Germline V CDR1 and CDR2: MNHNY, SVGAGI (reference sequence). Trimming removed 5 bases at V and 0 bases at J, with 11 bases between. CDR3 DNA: TGTGCCAGCAGTGACGGGACATCCTCCTACGAGCAGTACCTC. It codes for CASSDGTSSYEQYL.

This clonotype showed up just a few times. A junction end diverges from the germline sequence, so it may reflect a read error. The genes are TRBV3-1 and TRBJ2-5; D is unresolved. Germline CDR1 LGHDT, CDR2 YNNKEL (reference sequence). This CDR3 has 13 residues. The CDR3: CASSQAVLAAQHF. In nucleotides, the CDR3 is TGTGCCAGCAGCCAAGCGGTGTTGGCGGCCCAGCACTTC.

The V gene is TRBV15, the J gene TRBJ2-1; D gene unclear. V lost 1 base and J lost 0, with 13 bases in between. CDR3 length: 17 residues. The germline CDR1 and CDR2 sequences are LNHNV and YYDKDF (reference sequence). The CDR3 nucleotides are TGTGCCACCAGCAGAGCGTCAGCTCCGAGCTCCTACAATGAGCAGTTCTTC. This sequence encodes CATSRASAPSSYNEQFF. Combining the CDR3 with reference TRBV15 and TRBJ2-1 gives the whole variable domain DAMVIQNPRYQVTQFGKPVTLSCSQTLNHNVMYWYQQKSSQAPKLLFHYYDKDFNNEADTPDNFQSRRPNTSFCFLDIRSPGLGDTAMYLCATSRASAPSSYNEQFFGPGTRLTVL.

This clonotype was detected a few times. Here the CDR3 DNA reads TGTGCCACCAGCATTACCAGGACTAGCGGGAGGTACGAGCAGTACTTC. It codes for CATSITRTSGRYEQYF. The rearrangement uses TRBV15 and TRBJ2-7; 14 nucleotides align to TRBD2. This CDR3 comprises 16 residues. From germline, CDR1 is LNHNV and CDR2 YYDKDF (reference sequence). With V trimmed by 4 bases and J by 4 bases, 6 bases remained unmatched.

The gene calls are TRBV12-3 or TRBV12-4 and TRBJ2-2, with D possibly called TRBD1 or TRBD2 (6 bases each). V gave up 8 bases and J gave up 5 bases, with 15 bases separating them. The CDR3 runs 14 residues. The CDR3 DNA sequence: TGTGCCAGCCACCCGGGGGCTAAGACCGGGGAGCTGTTTTTT. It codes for CASHPGAKTGELFF.